The rows below give T cell receptor beta chains drawn from one sample of a study of blood T cell repertoires in COVID-19. Assay: immunoSEQ multiplex PCR; the TCRdb copy retains only in-frame clones and omits some. The repertoire holds roughly 250,000 clones, with roughly nine tenths as singletons. Sequences were obtained from peripheral blood. All receptors come from a man between 60 and 70 years old who had recovered from COVID-19. Both conserved end residues are part of each CDR3. A D gene is named only where the DNA matches it firmly. Size values are once, few and many counts, or a class for expanded clones, and some rows have none.

>TRBJ2-2|18|NA|TRBV5-1|TRBD2
CANTGTSGGTRRTGELFF
TGCGCCAACACGGGGACTAGCGGGGGGACGAGACGCACCGGGGAGCTGTTTTTT
>TRBJ1-2|14|NA|TRBV6-5|NA
CASTYGGTSYGYTF
TGTGCCAGCACCTACGGGGGGACATCTTATGGCTACACCTTC
>TRBJ2-3|16|NA|TRBV7-6|TRBD2
CASSLGLAGGLNTQYF
TGTGCCAGCAGCTTAGGGCTAGCGGGGGGGCTAAATACGCAGTATTTT
>TRBJ1-3|17|NA|TRBV28|NA
CASSFAYGDRSGNTIYF
TGTGCCAGCAGTTTTGCGTACGGGGATCGAAGCGGAAACACCATATATTTT
>TRBJ2-2|14|NA|TRBV6-1|NA
CASSAAGRTGELFF
TGTGCCAGCAGTGCAGCAGGGAGAACCGGGGAGCTGTTTTTT
>TRBJ2-3|18|NA|TRBV10-1|TRBD1
CASSGRRDRGPSTDTQYF
TGCGCCAGCAGTGGTCGGAGGGACAGGGGGCCTAGCACAGATACGCAGTATTTT
>TRBJ1-2|12|NA|TRBV5-6|NA
CASSIRDYGYTF
TGTGCCAGCAGCATCAGGGACTATGGCTACACCTTC
>TRBJ1-1|14|NA|TRBV5-1|NA
CASSPPRENTEAFF
TGCGCCAGCAGCCCTCCCAGGGAGAACACTGAAGCTTTCTTT
>TRBJ1-5|14|few|TRBV7-8|NA
CASSRGEVHQPQHF
TGTGCCAGCAGCCGGGGGGAGGTTCATCAGCCCCAGCATTTT
>TRBJ2-1|16|NA|TRBV12-5|TRBD2
CASGPLLAGALNEQFF
TGTGCTAGTGGACCCTTACTAGCGGGGGCTCTCAATGAGCAGTTCTTC
>TRBJ1-1|15|NA|TRBV5-1|NA
CASSSTSGGYSEAFF
TGCGCCAGCAGCTCCACCTCAGGAGGGTACAGTGAAGCTTTCTTT
>TRBJ1-1|15|NA|TRBV27|NA
CASRSWGVMNTEAFF
TGTGCCAGCAGATCCTGGGGAGTTATGAACACTGAAGCTTTCTTT
>TRBJ2-1|12|NA|TRBV24-1|NA
CATSSVQGEQFF
TGTGCCACCAGTTCGGTCCAGGGGGAGCAGTTCTTC
>TRBJ2-1|17|once|TRBV7-9|TRBD2
CASSQGLAGGPGNEQFF
TGTGCCAGCAGCCAGGGACTAGCGGGGGGGCCCGGGAATGAGCAGTTCTTC
>TRBJ2-1|14|NA|TRBV29-1|TRBD1
CSVEGGTGMNEQFF
TGCAGCGTTGAGGGCGGGACAGGGATGAATGAGCAGTTCTTC
>TRBJ2-4|14|NA|TRBV5-1|NA
CASSLGAPKNIQYF
TGCGCCAGCAGCTTGGGGGCACCCAAAAACATTCAGTACTTC
>TRBJ2-7|11|NA|TRBV6-5|NA
CASRRLNEQYF
TGTGCCAGCAGGCGGCTGAACGAGCAGTACTTC
>TRBJ1-2|13|NA|TRBV27|TRBD1
CASSPSRQGGYTF
TGTGCCAGCAGCCCATCCCGACAGGGTGGCTACACCTTC
>TRBJ2-1|13|few|TRBV6-2/TRBV6-3|NA
CASSPDSYNEQFF
TGTGCCAGCAGTCCGGACAGTTACAATGAGCAGTTCTTC
>TRBJ1-6|14|NA|TRBV3-1/TRBV3-2|TRBD1
CASSPGQVGSPLHF
TGTGCCAGCAGCCCGGGACAGGTAGGATCACCCCTCCACTTT
>TRBJ2-4|13|NA|TRBV2|NA
CASSAGNQNIQYF
TGTGCCAGCAGTGCGGGGAACCAAAACATTCAGTACTTC
>TRBJ1-1|13|NA|TRBV5-1|NA
CASKTGSTSEAFF
TGCGCCAGCAAAACAGGGTCGACGTCTGAAGCTTTCTTT
>TRBJ2-3|15|NA|TRBV5-4|TRBD1
CASSSGGTGKDTQYF
TGTGCCAGCAGTTCCGGAGGGACAGGTAAAGATACGCAGTATTTT
>TRBJ1-1|14|NA|TRBV5-1|TRBD1
CASSTGTGNTEAFF
TGCGCCAGCAGCACGGGGACAGGGAACACTGAAGCTTTCTTT
>TRBJ2-5|16|NA|TRBV5-1|TRBD2
CASREVLAGGVETQYF
TGCGCCAGCAGGGAAGTACTAGCGGGGGGAGTAGAGACCCAGTACTTC
>TRBJ1-2|14|NA|TRBV7-9|TRBD1
CASSSGQGRNGYTF
TGTGCCAGCAGCTCCGGACAGGGCCGGAATGGCTACACCTTC
>TRBJ1-3|14|NA|TRBV6-5|TRBD1
CASSWTGTGNTIYF
TGTGCCAGCAGTTGGACAGGGACAGGAAACACCATATATTTT
>TRBJ1-2|13|NA|TRBV5-1|TRBD1
CASSSDRGYGYTF
TGCGCCAGCAGCTCCGACAGGGGATATGGCTACACCTTC
>TRBJ2-3|15|once|TRBV6-1|NA
CASSESGRRTDTQYF
TGTGCCAGCAGTGAATCAGGGAGGAGGACAGATACGCAGTATTTT
>TRBJ1-6|16|NA|TRBV5-6|NA
CASSLIQERYNSPLHF
TGTGCCAGCAGCTTGATACAGGAGAGGTATAATTCACCCCTCCACTTT
>TRBJ2-7|15|once|TRBV6-5|NA
CASSYSRTAPYEQYF
TGTGCCAGCAGTTACTCGCGGACAGCTCCCTACGAGCAGTACTTC
>TRBJ2-3|16|NA|TRBV4-1|TRBD2
CASSRWTSGGTDTQYF
TGCGCCAGCAGCCGGTGGACTAGCGGGGGGACAGATACGCAGTATTTT
>TRBJ2-2|13|NA|TRBV19|NA
CASPLGGPGELFF
TGTGCCAGTCCCCTGGGGGGGCCCGGGGAGCTGTTTTTT
>TRBJ1-2|15|NA|TRBV3-1/TRBV3-2|NA
CASSQDERGRYGYTF
TGTGCCAGCAGCCAAGATGAGCGGGGACGCTATGGCTACACCTTC
>TRBJ2-3|16|few|TRBV24-1|TRBD2
CATSESSGGSSDTQYF
TGTGCCACCAGTGAGTCTAGCGGGGGTAGCTCTGATACGCAGTATTTT
>TRBJ2-2|14|NA|TRBV24-1|TRBD1
CATSRQGKTGELFF
TGTGCCACAAGCCGACAGGGGAAGACCGGGGAGCTGTTTTTT
>TRBJ2-1|15|NA|TRBV5-1|TRBD2
CASSQTSGGAHEQFF
TGCGCCAGCAGCCAAACTAGCGGGGGGGCCCATGAGCAGTTCTTC
>TRBJ1-3|14|NA|TRBV9|NA
CASSVVGPGNTIYF
TGTGCCAGCAGCGTAGTTGGGCCTGGAAACACCATATATTTT
>TRBJ1-1|12|once|TRBV12-3/TRBV12-4|NA
CASSFGQIKAFF
TGTGCCAGCAGCTTCGGACAAATTAAAGCTTTCTTT
>TRBJ1-3|15|NA|TRBV7-9|TRBD1
CASSQTGISGNTIYF
TGTGCCAGCAGCCAGACAGGGATCTCTGGAAACACCATATATTTT
>TRBJ2-7|16|NA|TRBV14|NA
CASSQYSSGAAYEQYF
TGTGCCAGCAGCCAATATTCGTCAGGCGCAGCCTACGAGCAGTACTTC
>TRBJ1-1|16|NA|TRBV28|TRBD1
CASSFLRTGGNTEAFF
TGTGCCAGCAGTTTCCTCCGGACAGGGGGGAACACTGAAGCTTTCTTT
>TRBJ1-3|16|NA|TRBV4-2|NA
CASSQVLQTSGNTIYF
TGTGCCAGCAGCCAAGTGTTACAGACCTCTGGAAACACCATATATTTT
>TRBJ2-7|13|once|TRBV18|NA
CASSDSTTYEQYF
TGTGCCAGCTCCGACAGTACTACCTACGAGCAGTACTTC
>TRBJ1-2|14|few|TRBV5-1|NA
CASSLAPRDYGYTF
TGCGCCAGCAGCTTGGCCCCTCGTGACTATGGCTACACCTTC
>TRBJ1-5|14|NA|TRBV9|TRBD1
CASSPTGVNQPQHF
TGTGCCAGCAGTCCTACAGGGGTCAATCAGCCCCAGCATTTT
>TRBJ2-6|15|NA|TRBV19|TRBD1
CASTRQGYGANVLTF
TGTGCCAGTACCAGACAGGGCTATGGGGCCAACGTCCTGACTTTC
>TRBJ2-6|16|NA|TRBV19|TRBD1
CASSIGQAAGANVLTF
TGTGCCAGTAGTATCGGACAGGCGGCCGGGGCCAACGTCCTGACTTTC
>TRBJ2-2|14|NA|TRBV5-6|NA
CASTQGVGAGELFF
TGTGCCAGCACCCAAGGTGTAGGGGCCGGGGAGCTGTTTTTT